This T cell receptor (beta chain) was found in a study of OX40 agonist ivuxolimab in advanced cancers. Study context: Patients with hepatocellular carcinoma, melanoma, renal cell or head and neck cancer made up the dose-escalation patients. Partial responses occurred in three patients (one hepatocellular carcinoma, two cutaneous melanoma).

General observations from the study: The study found among the lowest clonal expansion in partial responders at 0.1-3.0 mg/kg.

TCRdb keeps only in-frame clones here, not all; method: immunoSEQ multiplex PCR. This sample has around 80,000 clones; about 80% occur once, and the top ten carry roughly 0.41%. In germline, CDR1 is LGHNA, CDR2 YSLEER. CDR3 length equals 15 residues. V was pared by 5 bases and J by 5 bases, with 18 bases between. The sample holds one count of this clone. The antigen remains undetermined. This clonotype originated in an adult with an advanced solid tumor such as melanoma, head and neck, liver or kidney cancer. The input for sequencing was CD4+ or CD8+ T cells sorted from blood, taken in a trial of the OX40 agonist ivuxolimab. This chain joins TRBV4-3 and TRBJ2-5; D is uncertain. The CDR3 nucleotides are TGCGCCAGCAGCTTAGCTGGTGGGTCTGGGGAGACCCAGTACTTC. Translation gives CASSLAGGSGETQYF.